This T cell receptor (beta chain) emerged from a study of T-cell memory formation after mild COVID-19. This CDR3 has 14 residues. The germline CDR1 and CDR2 sequences are SGHRS and YFSETQ. Trimming left V 0 bases short and J 4 bases short, with 10 bases between. This clonotype was found a few times. Its matching antigen is unknown. Points from the study as a whole: Most CD4+ clones that shrank were in CM and EM, while CD8+ ones turned up in EMRA.

A single record per CDR3 protein comes from TCRdb applying MiXCR to the 5' RACE reads. Of 110,000 or so distinct CDR3 sequences listed, over 15% are singletons. The clonotype originates from a man aged 18 to 30 who had mild COVID-19 (a few samples of this study predate the infection). Cell type and time point are not known. The genes are TRBV5-1 and TRBJ1-1, with no clear D. The specimen sequenced was PBMCs or a T cell subset sorted from them (not recorded which). CDR3: CASSLDPGGTEAFF. CDR3 DNA: TGCGCCAGCAGCTTGGATCCGGGAGGCACTGAAGCTTTCTTT.